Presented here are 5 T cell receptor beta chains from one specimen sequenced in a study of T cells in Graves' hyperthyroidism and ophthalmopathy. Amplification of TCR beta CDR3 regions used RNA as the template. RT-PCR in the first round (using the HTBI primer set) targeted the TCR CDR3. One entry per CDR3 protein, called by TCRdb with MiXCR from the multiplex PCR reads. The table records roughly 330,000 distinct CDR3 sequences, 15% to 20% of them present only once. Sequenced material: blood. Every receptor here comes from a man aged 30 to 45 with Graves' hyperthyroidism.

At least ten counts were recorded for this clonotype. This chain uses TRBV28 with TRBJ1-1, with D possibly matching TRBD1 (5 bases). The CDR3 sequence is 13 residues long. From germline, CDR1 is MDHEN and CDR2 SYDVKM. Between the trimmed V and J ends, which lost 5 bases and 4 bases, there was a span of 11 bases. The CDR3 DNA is TGTGCCAGCAGTACAGGTCGTTTCACTGAAGCTTTCTTT. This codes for CASSTGRFTEAFF.

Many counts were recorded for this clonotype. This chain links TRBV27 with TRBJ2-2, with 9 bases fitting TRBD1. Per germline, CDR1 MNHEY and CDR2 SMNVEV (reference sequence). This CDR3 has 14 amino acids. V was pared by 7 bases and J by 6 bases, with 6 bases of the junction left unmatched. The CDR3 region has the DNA TGTGCCAGCACTGGGACAGGGAAAGCCGGGGAGCTGTTTTTT. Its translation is CASTGTGKAGELFF.

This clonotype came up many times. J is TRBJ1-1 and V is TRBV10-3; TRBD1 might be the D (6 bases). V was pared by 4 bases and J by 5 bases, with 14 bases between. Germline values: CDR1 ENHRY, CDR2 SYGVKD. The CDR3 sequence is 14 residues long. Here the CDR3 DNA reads TGTGCCATCAGTGGTTTTGGGGGGCGTACTGAAGCTTTCTTT. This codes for CAISGFGGRTEAFF.

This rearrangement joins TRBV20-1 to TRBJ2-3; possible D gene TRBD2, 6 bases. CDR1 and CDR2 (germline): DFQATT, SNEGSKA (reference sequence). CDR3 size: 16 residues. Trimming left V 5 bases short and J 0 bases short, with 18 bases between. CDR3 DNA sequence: TGCAGTGCTGGCTACCCTGGGCTAGCGAGCACAGATACGCAGTATTTT. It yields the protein CSAGYPGLASTDTQYF.

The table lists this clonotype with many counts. CDR3 bases: TGTGCCAGCAGCTTAGTGCGGGCCACAGATACGCAGTATTTT. Its translation: CASSLVRATDTQYF. V and J are TRBV7-9 and TRBJ2-3, with D tentatively TRBD2 (5 bases). Germline CDR1 is SEHNR and CDR2 is FQNEAQ (reference sequence). The CDR3 covers 14 residues. Trimming cost V 1 base and J 2 bases, with 7 bases left between them. Looking up the rest from reference TRBV7-9 and TRBJ2-3 gives the full variable domain: DTGVSQNPRHKITKRGQNVTFRCDPISEHNRLYWYRQTLGQGPEFLTYFQNEAQLEKSRLLSDRFSAERPKGSFSTLEIQRTEQGDSAMYLCASSLVRATDTQYFGPGTRLTVL.